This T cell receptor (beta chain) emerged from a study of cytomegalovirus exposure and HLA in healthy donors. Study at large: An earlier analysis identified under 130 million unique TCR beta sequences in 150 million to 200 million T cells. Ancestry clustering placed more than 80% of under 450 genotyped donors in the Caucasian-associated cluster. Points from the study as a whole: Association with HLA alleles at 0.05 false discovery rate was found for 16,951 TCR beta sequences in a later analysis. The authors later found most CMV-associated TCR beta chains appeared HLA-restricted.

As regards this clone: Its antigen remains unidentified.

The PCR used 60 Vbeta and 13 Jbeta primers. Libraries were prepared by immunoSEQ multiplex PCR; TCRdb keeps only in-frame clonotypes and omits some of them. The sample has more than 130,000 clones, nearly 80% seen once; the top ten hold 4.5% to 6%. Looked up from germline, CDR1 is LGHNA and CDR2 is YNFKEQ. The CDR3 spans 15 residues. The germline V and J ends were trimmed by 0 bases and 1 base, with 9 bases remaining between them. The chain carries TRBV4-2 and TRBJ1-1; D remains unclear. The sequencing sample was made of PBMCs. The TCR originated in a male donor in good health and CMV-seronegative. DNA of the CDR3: TGTGCCAGCAGCCAAGACCTTCGGGAGAACACTGAAGCTTTCTTT. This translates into CASSQDLRENTEAFF.